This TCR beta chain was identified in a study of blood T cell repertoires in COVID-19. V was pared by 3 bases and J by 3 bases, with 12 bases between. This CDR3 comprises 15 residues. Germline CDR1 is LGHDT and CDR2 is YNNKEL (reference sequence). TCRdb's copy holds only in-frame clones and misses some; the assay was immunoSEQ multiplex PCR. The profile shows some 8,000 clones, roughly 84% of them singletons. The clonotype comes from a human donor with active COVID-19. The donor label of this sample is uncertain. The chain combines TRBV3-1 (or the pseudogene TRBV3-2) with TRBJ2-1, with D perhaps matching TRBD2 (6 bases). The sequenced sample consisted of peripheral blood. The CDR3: CASSHETRDYNEQFF. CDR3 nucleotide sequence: TGTGCCAGCAGCCACGAGACTAGGGACTACAATGAGCAGTTCTTC.